This entry lists 9 T cell receptor beta chains sequenced from one sample in a study of CD8 T cells in ankylosing spondylitis. TCRdb re-derived calls from the 5' RACE reads in MiXCR, one entry per CDR3 protein. The sample has 150,000 or so distinct CDR3 sequences, 25% to 35% seen once. Source material: synovial fluid, either unsorted or a sorted T cell fraction (not recorded which). Receptor source: a male donor with ankylosing spondylitis.

This clonotype was counted at least ten times. The chain has TRBV7-9 and TRBJ2-7; possibly TRBD1 for D (6 bases). CDR1 and CDR2 (germline): SEHNR, FQNEAQ (reference sequence). V was shortened by 1 base and J by 5 bases, with 12 bases between the two germline ends. The CDR3 consists of 14 residues. Here the CDR3 reads CASSLDRAGNEQYF. The CDR3 DNA is TGTGCCAGCAGCTTAGACAGGGCTGGTAACGAGCAGTACTTC.

Of note for this clonotype: A single base separates this from a much larger clone, so it may be a read error. Without the conserved terminal phenylalanine or tryptophan, this CDR3 likely stems from a read error. The CDR3 loop reads CASSSVRDTGELFS. CDR3 DNA sequence: TGTGCCAGCAGCTCTGTCAGGGACACCGGGGAGCTGTTTTCT. The chain has TRBV7-3 and TRBJ2-2; TRBD1 might be the D (5 bases). CDR3 length: 14 amino acids. Germline V CDR1 and CDR2: SGHTA, FQGTGA. The germline V and J ends were trimmed by 4 bases and 3 bases, with 9 bases remaining between them.

The V gene is TRBV5-8, the J gene TRBJ1-1, with 11 positions matching TRBD1. The ends lost 4 bases at V and 5 bases at J; junction bases unmatched: 4. The length of the CDR3 is 14 residues. Germline values: CDR1 SGHTS, CDR2 YDEGEE. Here the CDR3 reads CASSKGTGGTEAFF. Here the CDR3 DNA reads TGTGCCAGCAGCAAAGGGACAGGGGGGACTGAAGCTTTCTTT.

Many counts were recorded for this clonotype. The chain is built from TRBV6-5 and TRBJ1-3; D ambiguous. The V gene lost 0 bases and the J gene lost 0 bases, with 15 bases spanning the gap. Germline V CDR1 and CDR2: MNHEY, SVGAGI. The CDR3 is 18 amino acids. For the CDR3, the DNA is TGTGCCAGCAGTTACTCCGGGCTTAGCGGCAGCTCTGGAAACACCATATATTTT. Translating gives CASSYSGLSGSSGNTIYF.

Ten or more counts support this clonotype. This chain connects TRBV10-3 to TRBJ2-7; 7 bases fit TRBD1. The V gene end was trimmed by 11 bases and the J gene end by 7 bases; junction bases not matched to a gene: 17. CDR1 ENHRY and CDR2 SYGVKD come from the germline V gene. CDR3 length: 14 residues. The CDR3 region is CAASPDRDTGEQYF. CDR3 in DNA: TGTGCCGCCAGCCCCGACAGGGATACTGGGGAGCAGTACTTC.

This clonotype came up a few times. V is TRBV24-1 and J is TRBJ2-5, with TRBD2 matching over 12 bases. This CDR3 contains 17 residues. Germline CDR1 reads KGHDR; CDR2 reads SFDVKD. V gave up 5 bases and J gave up 0 bases; unmatched junction bases: 6. Here the CDR3 DNA reads TGTGCCACCAGTGCTTCTAGCGGGAGGGGTAACCAAGAGACCCAGTACTTC. Encoded protein: CATSASSGRGNQETQYF.

In its sample, this clonotype was seen many times. The chain employs TRBV7-9 and TRBJ2-6; maybe TRBD1 (5 bases). V lost 0 bases and J 3 bases, leaving 6 bases between the germline ends. The CDR3 consists of 15 residues. CDR1 and CDR2 from the germline V gene are SEHNR and FQNEAQ (reference sequence). This chain's CDR3 is CASSLARGGANVLTF. The CDR3 nucleotides read TGTGCCAGCAGCTTAGCAAGGGGTGGGGCCAACGTCCTGACTTTC.

The V and J genes are TRBV12-5 and TRBJ1-1; possibly TRBD1 for D (5 bases). CDR3 length: 13 amino acids. Deletions cut 0 bases from V and 7 bases from J, with 9 bases between. Germline V gene lookup returns CDR1 LGHNT and CDR2 FRNRAP. CDR3 in amino acids: CASGLVSGGEAFF. CDR3 coding DNA: TGTGCTAGTGGTTTGGTATCTGGGGGTGAAGCTTTCTTT.

This chain joins TRBV25-1 and TRBJ1-1, with D possibly matching TRBD1 (6 bases). CDR3 size: 15 residues. Germline CDR1 reads MGHDK; CDR2 reads SYGVNS. Deletions cut 2 bases from V and 4 bases from J, with 14 bases between. The CDR3 protein is CASSEVTGRITEAFF. CDR3 DNA sequence: TGTGCCAGCAGTGAAGTAACAGGGAGAATCACTGAAGCTTTCTTT. Full variable domain (outside the CDR3, taken from reference TRBV25-1 and TRBJ1-1): EADIYQTPRYLVIGTGKKITLECSQTMGHDKMYWYQQDPGMELHLIHYSYGVNSTEKGDLSSESTVSRIRTEHFPLTLESARPSHTSQYLCASSEVTGRITEAFFGQGTRLTVV.